Below, 10 T cell receptor beta chains from the same sample are listed, as sequenced in a study of control samples from healthy donors and cancer patients. The table came from immunoSEQ multiplex PCR; TCRdb's copy has only in-frame clones and leaves some out. The sample records about 150,000 clones, more than 85% being singletons. Sequenced input: blood. Receptors were obtained from a man younger than 35 in good health.

The chain joins TRBV5-4 to TRBJ1-3; TRBD1 is a possible D gene (5 bases). The CDR3 sequence is 16 residues long. Trimming took 5 bases from V and 5 from J, leaving 20 bases between them. In germline, CDR1 is SGHNT, CDR2 YYREEE (reference sequence). CDR3 loop: CASSRGRGPGRNTIYF. The CDR3 coding sequence is TGTGCCAGCAGTCGGGGCCGTGGGCCGGGGCGAAACACCATATATTTT.

The rearrangement joins TRBV28 to TRBJ1-5; TRBD1 is a possible D gene (6 bases). The germline V gene encodes CDR1 MDHEN and CDR2 SYDVKM. The CDR3 covers 15 residues. Trimming shortened V by 5 bases and J by 2 bases, and 13 bases separated the two germline ends. In DNA, the CDR3 is TGTGCCAGCAGTAAGGGGGAGGGAGGCAATCAGCCCCAGCATTTT. This sequence encodes CASSKGEGGNQPQHF. The complete variable domain, with remaining parts taken from reference TRBV28 and TRBJ1-5, reads DVKVTQSSRYLVKRTGEKVFLECVQDMDHENMFWYRQDPGLGLRLIYFSYDVKMKEKGDIPEGYSVSREKKERFSLILESASTNQTSMYLCASSKGEGGNQPQHFGDGTRLSIL.

This clone was picked up one time. The rearrangement uses TRBV3-1 (or the pseudogene TRBV3-2) and TRBJ2-3; tentatively, D is TRBD2 (5 bases). CDR3 size: 18 residues. CDR1 is LGHDT, CDR2 YNNKEL, per germline (reference sequence). V was pared by 0 bases and J by 2 bases, with 18 bases between. CDR3 sequence (DNA): TGTGCCAGCAGCCAAGAAGGGTCGAGCGGCCTCCTCACAGATACGCAGTATTTT. It encodes CASSQEGSSGLLTDTQYF.

V and J are TRBV18 and TRBJ1-1; D gene ambiguous. Germline loops: CDR1 KGHSH, CDR2 LQKENI. CDR3 length: 16 residues. V lost 3 bases and J lost 1, with 15 bases in between. The CDR3 spells CASSPTPTKKNTEAFF. In nucleotides, the CDR3 is TGTGCCAGCTCACCGACACCGACCAAAAAGAACACTGAAGCTTTCTTT.

The chain links TRBV2 to TRBJ2-1; D might be TRBD2 (7 bases). The CDR3 is 16 amino acids. The V end lost 2 bases, the J end lost 0 bases, and 11 bases lay between the germline ends. Germline CDR1 is SNHLY and CDR2 is FYNNEI. CDR3 loop: CASSERGGSSYNEQFF. DNA for the CDR3: TGTGCCAGCAGTGAAAGGGGGGGGAGCTCCTACAATGAGCAGTTCTTC.

J is TRBJ1-4 and V is TRBV29-1; maybe TRBD1 (6 bases). The CDR3 extends over 13 amino acids. The V and J ends lost 5 bases and 8 bases respectively, with 15 bases between them. Looked up from germline, CDR1 is SQVTM and CDR2 is ANQGSEA. Written as DNA, the CDR3 is TGCAGCGTTTATGGGCAGGGGAGCGAAAAACTGTTTTTT. Translation: CSVYGQGSEKLFF.

This chain joins TRBV4-3 and TRBJ2-3, with D unclear. The V gene's germline CDR1 is LGHNA and CDR2 YSLEER. The V gene lost 4 bases and the J gene lost 6 bases, with 11 bases spanning the gap. The CDR3 is made up of 13 amino acids. For the CDR3, the DNA is TGCGCCAGCAGCCGGAGCGACGGTGATACGCAGTATTTT. It is translated as CASSRSDGDTQYF.

This chain links TRBV2 with TRBJ2-3, with D possibly TRBD1 on 6 matching bases. Trimming removed 4 bases from V and 5 bases from J, with 10 bases in between. Germline values: CDR1 SNHLY, CDR2 FYNNEI. The CDR3 extends over 13 amino acids. The CDR3 sequence: CASSGGLLDTQYF. In DNA form, the CDR3 reads TGTGCCAGCAGTGGGGGGCTTTTAGATACGCAGTATTTT.

This chain joins TRBV28 and TRBJ1-5, with D tentatively TRBD1 (5 bases). Germline values: CDR1 MDHEN, CDR2 SYDVKM. Trimming removed 7 bases from V and 4 bases from J, with 14 bases in between. The CDR3 loop spans 14 amino acids. The CDR3 sequence: CASNNGALNQPQHF. The CDR3 coding sequence is TGTGCCAGCAATAATGGGGCACTAAATCAGCCCCAGCATTTT.

The chain recombines TRBV27 with TRBJ2-1; no clear D gene. The CDR3 spans 13 residues. In germline, CDR1 is MNHEY, CDR2 SMNVEV (reference sequence). V gave up 4 bases and J gave up 5 bases, with 9 bases separating them. The CDR3 spells CASSSQFDNEQFF. The CDR3 nucleotides read TGTGCCAGCAGTTCACAATTCGACAATGAGCAGTTCTTC.